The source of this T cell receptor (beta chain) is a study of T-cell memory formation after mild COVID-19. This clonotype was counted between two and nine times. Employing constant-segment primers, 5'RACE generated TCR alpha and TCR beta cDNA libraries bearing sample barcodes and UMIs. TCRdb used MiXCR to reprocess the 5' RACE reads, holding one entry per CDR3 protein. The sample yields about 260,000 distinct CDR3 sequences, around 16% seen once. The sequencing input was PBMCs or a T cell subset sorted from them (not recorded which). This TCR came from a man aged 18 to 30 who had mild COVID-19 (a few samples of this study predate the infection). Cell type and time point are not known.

CDR3 in DNA: TGTGCCACCAGTGAGCCGACAGGGAAGACTGGGGCCAACGTCCTGACTTTC. Translating gives CATSEPTGKTGANVLTF. The rearrangement joins TRBV24-1 to TRBJ2-6; 7 nucleotides match TRBD1. The CDR3 is 17 amino acids. CDR1 and CDR2 from the germline V gene are KGHDR and SFDVKD. V lost 4 bases and J lost 2; bases outside the gene matches: 7.